The rows below give T cell receptor beta chains drawn from one sample of a study of blood T cells in healthy people across ages. TCRdb analysed the 5' RACE reads with MiXCR anew, one entry per CDR3 protein. Altogether about 680,000 distinct CDR3 sequences are present, over 45% being singletons, with the ten largest covering about a third. Input material: blood. All receptors derive from a woman aged 55-75 years in good health. The CDR3 runs from the conserved cysteine through the conserved F or W. Each record gives: CDR3 DNA, CDR3 protein, clone size, V gene, J gene, D gene. The D gene is left open where the match is weak. Where a row states a size, it is once, few, many or the class of an expanded clone; other rows omit it.

CDR3nt: TGTGCCATCAGAGGCCGGGACAGGGGAGCCTACAATGAGCAGTTCTTC; CDR3aa: CAIRGRDRGAYNEQFF; abundance: few; v_gene: TRBV10-3; j_gene: TRBJ2-1; d_gene: TRBD1
CDR3nt: TGTGCCAGCAGTTTAGTCAAACCGTTCTTC; CDR3aa: CASSLVKPFF; abundance: few; v_gene: TRBV2; j_gene: TRBJ2-1; d_gene: NA
CDR3nt: TGTGCCAGCAGCCTACCCGGGACAAACTACAATGAGCAGTTCTTC; CDR3aa: CASSLPGTNYNEQFF; abundance: NA; v_gene: TRBV12-3/TRBV12-4; j_gene: TRBJ2-1; d_gene: NA
CDR3nt: TGCGCCAGCAGCGATGGACTTAACCATGAGCAGTTCTTC; CDR3aa: CASSDGLNHEQFF; abundance: few; v_gene: TRBV5-1; j_gene: TRBJ2-1; d_gene: NA
CDR3nt: TGTGCCAGCAGCCCACTCTTCGAGCTGGCTAGCAGGACGTACGAGCAGTACTTC; CDR3aa: CASSPLFELASRTYEQYF; abundance: NA; v_gene: TRBV5-7; j_gene: TRBJ2-7; d_gene: NA
CDR3nt: TGTGCCAGCAGCCCGGGACTAAGGGCAGATACGCAGTATTTT; CDR3aa: CASSPGLRADTQYF; abundance: many; v_gene: TRBV7-8; j_gene: TRBJ2-3; d_gene: TRBD2
CDR3nt: TGTGCCAGCAGTCACCGGGGACTAGCGGGATCCTACGAGCAGTACTTC; CDR3aa: CASSHRGLAGSYEQYF; abundance: NA; v_gene: TRBV6-2/TRBV6-3; j_gene: TRBJ2-7; d_gene: TRBD2
CDR3nt: TGTGCCAGCAGCCCTCCGATCGAGGGTGTGGAGCTGTTTTTT; CDR3aa: CASSPPIEGVELFF; abundance: few; v_gene: TRBV7-2; j_gene: TRBJ2-2; d_gene: NA
CDR3nt: TGTGCCATCAGTGAGCGGGGGGATGAGACCCAGTACTTC; CDR3aa: CAISERGDETQYF; abundance: NA; v_gene: TRBV10-3; j_gene: TRBJ2-5; d_gene: TRBD2
CDR3nt: TGTGCCAGCAGCTTAGCAACCCTCCTCTCTGGGGCCAACGTCCTGACTTTC; CDR3aa: CASSLATLLSGANVLTF; abundance: few; v_gene: TRBV7-6; j_gene: TRBJ2-6; d_gene: NA
CDR3nt: TGCGCCAGCAGCACTTACAGGGGTGGCTACACCTTC; CDR3aa: CASSTYRGGYTF; abundance: NA; v_gene: TRBV5-1; j_gene: TRBJ1-2; d_gene: TRBD1
CDR3nt: TGTGCCATCAGCGAGGGGGATCCAGAGACCCTGTACTTC; CDR3aa: CAISEGDPETLYF; abundance: NA; v_gene: TRBV10-3; j_gene: TRBJ2-5; d_gene: NA
CDR3nt: TGTGCCGGCAGCCGTGGGAATAACAATGAGCAGTTCTTC; CDR3aa: CAGSRGNNNEQFF; abundance: NA; v_gene: TRBV7-9; j_gene: TRBJ2-1; d_gene: NA
CDR3nt: TGCAGCGTCAGGGACAGGGAGAATAGGTACGAGCAGTACTTC; CDR3aa: CSVRDRENRYEQYF; abundance: NA; v_gene: TRBV29-1; j_gene: TRBJ2-7; d_gene: TRBD1
CDR3nt: TGTGCCAGCAGTTACACCAGACAGGGCACGAGACCCTACGAGCAGTACTTC; CDR3aa: CASSYTRQGTRPYEQYF; abundance: NA; v_gene: TRBV6-5; j_gene: TRBJ2-7; d_gene: TRBD1
CDR3nt: TGCAGTGCTAGGAGACTAGCGGGAGCCGATACGCAGTATTTT; CDR3aa: CSARRLAGADTQYF; abundance: few; v_gene: TRBV20-1; j_gene: TRBJ2-3; d_gene: TRBD2
CDR3nt: TGTGCCAGCAGCCCCGGCTGGCAGGGGGCTAATTCACCCCTCCACTTT; CDR3aa: CASSPGWQGANSPLHF; abundance: NA; v_gene: TRBV7-2; j_gene: TRBJ1-6; d_gene: TRBD1
CDR3nt: TGTGCTAGTGCCTGGGACAGGGGCCAGCCCCGGCATTTT; CDR3aa: CASAWDRGQPRHF; abundance: NA; v_gene: TRBV12-5; j_gene: TRBJ1-5; d_gene: TRBD1
CDR3nt: TGTGCCAGCAGCTTAGGACCCCAGAGCTCTGGGGCCAACGTCCTGACTTTC; CDR3aa: CASSLGPQSSGANVLTF; abundance: NA; v_gene: TRBV7-2; j_gene: TRBJ2-6; d_gene: NA
CDR3nt: TGTGCCAGCAGCCGCCGGGCTAGCGGGAGTTTCGGGGAGCTGTTTTTT; CDR3aa: CASSRRASGSFGELFF; abundance: NA; v_gene: TRBV4-2; j_gene: TRBJ2-2; d_gene: TRBD2
CDR3nt: TGTGCCAGCAGCCCCATGGACGAGCCGCTTGAAGCTTTCTTT; CDR3aa: CASSPMDEPLEAFF; abundance: NA; v_gene: TRBV3-1; j_gene: TRBJ1-1; d_gene: NA
CDR3nt: TGTGCCACCTTCGGCGGAGTTGGCTTGGGGACAGATACGCAGTATTTT; CDR3aa: CATFGGVGLGTDTQYF; abundance: NA; v_gene: TRBV10-3; j_gene: TRBJ2-3; d_gene: NA